Below are 28 T cell receptor beta chains sequenced from a single sample in a study of OX40 agonist ivuxolimab in advanced cancers. Libraries were prepared by immunoSEQ multiplex PCR; TCRdb keeps only in-frame clonotypes and omits some of them. The sample lists about 77,000 clones, about 85% occurring once. The sequences come from CD4+ or CD8+ T cells sorted from blood, collected in a trial of the OX40 agonist ivuxolimab. Source of these receptors: an adult with an advanced solid tumor such as melanoma, head and neck, liver or kidney cancer.

The chain recombines TRBV18 with TRBJ2-7, with D possibly being TRBD2 (7 bases). Trimming removed 3 bases from V and 4 bases from J, with 13 bases in between. CDR1 is KGHSH, CDR2 LQKENI, per germline. CDR3 length equals 14 residues. CDR3 coding DNA: TGTGCCAGCTCACCTTCGGGGGGCCGGTACGAGCAGTACTTC. This codes for CASSPSGGRYEQYF.

The chain is built from TRBV19 and TRBJ1-2, with D hard to call. Germline V gene data show CDR1 as LNHDA and CDR2 as SQIVND (reference sequence). V lost 4 bases, J lost 3 bases, and 12 bases lay in between. CDR3 size: 14 residues. CDR3 DNA sequence: TGTGCCAGTAGTAGGGAGTCAGGCTACTATGGCTACACCTTC. Encoded protein: CASSRESGYYGYTF.

This chain connects TRBV4-3 to TRBJ2-5, with 11 bases fitting TRBD2. This CDR3 spans 15 amino acids. The trim removed 4 bases at V and 5 bases at J, leaving 6 bases unmatched. CDR1 LGHNA and CDR2 YSLEER come from the germline V gene. CDR3 residues: CASSRGTSGQETQYF. DNA for the CDR3: TGCGCCAGCAGCCGAGGGACTAGCGGACAGGAGACCCAGTACTTC.

J is TRBJ1-5 and V is TRBV7-9; perhaps TRBD1 as D (5 bases). Trimming removed 2 bases from V and 7 bases from J, with 9 bases in between. This CDR3 is 13 amino acids long. Germline values: CDR1 SEHNR, CDR2 FQNEAQ (reference sequence). The CDR3 DNA follows: TGTGCCAGCAGCTTAATTGGGGGACAGCCCCAGCATTTT. The encoded protein is CASSLIGGQPQHF.

This rearrangement joins TRBV6-6 to TRBJ2-1, with 7 bases that match TRBD1. Per germline, CDR1 MNHNY and CDR2 SVGAGI (reference sequence). V shed 6 bases, J shed 5 bases, and the junction held 7 bases outside the gene matches. The CDR3 contains 14 residues. The CDR3 is CASRRTGKHNEQFF. The CDR3 region has the DNA TGTGCCAGCAGACGGACAGGAAAACACAATGAGCAGTTCTTC.

The chain joins TRBV10-2 to TRBJ1-4; D not certain. Germline CDR1 is WSHSY and CDR2 is SAAADI. The length of the CDR3 is 14 residues. V was pared by 8 bases and J by 5 bases, with 15 bases between. The DNA for the CDR3 is TGCGCCAGCGGGGAGGGAGGGTGGAATGAAAAACTGTTTTTT. Encoded protein: CASGEGGWNEKLFF.

By sample fraction, this clone is medium-sized. The CDR3 is CAWSESGNGYTF. CDR3 nucleotides: TGTGCCTGGAGTGAATCAGGGAATGGCTACACCTTC. The chain combines TRBV30 with TRBJ1-2; weak D call: TRBD1 (5 bases). V lost 1 base to trimming and J lost 6 bases, with 9 bases between them. This CDR3 has 12 amino acids. The V gene's germline CDR1 is GTSNPN and CDR2 SVGIG (reference sequence). The entire variable domain, with the rest obtained from reference TRBV30 and TRBJ1-2, is as follows: SQTIHQWPATLVQPVGSPLSLECTVEGTSNPNLYWYRQAAGRGLQLLFYSVGIGQISSEVPQNLSASRPQDRQFILSSKKLLLSDSGFYLCAWSESGNGYTFGSGTRLTVV.

This chain connects TRBV7-2 to TRBJ1-1, with 7 bases fitting TRBD1. This CDR3 is built from 13 residues. In germline, CDR1 is SGHTA, CDR2 FQGNSA. V was pared by 4 bases and J by 3 bases, with 2 bases of the junction left unmatched. This CDR3 reads CASSSQGDTEAFF. The CDR3 DNA follows: TGTGCCAGCAGCTCTCAGGGGGACACTGAAGCTTTCTTT.

This clone was picked up a small number of times. The genes are TRBV6-5 and TRBJ1-2; 8 bases fit TRBD1. Germline CDR1 reads MNHEY; CDR2 reads SVGAGI. Trimming at V came to 8 bases and at J to 5 bases, leaving 7 bases not matched to a gene. This CDR3 comprises 13 residues. CDR3 coding DNA: TGTGCCAGCCGACAGGGGTATAGGTATGGCTACACCTTC. Its protein product is CASRQGYRYGYTF.

This clone was observed a single time. The rearrangement uses TRBV18 and TRBJ2-7, with 15 bases fitting TRBD2. Germline V lookup: CDR1 KGHSH, CDR2 LQKENI. The CDR3 is 17 residues long. The V gene end was trimmed by 3 bases and the J gene end by 5 bases; junction bases not matched to a gene: 8. The DNA of the CDR3 is TGTGCCAGCTCACCCAACCCGGGACTAGCGGGGGGCCACGAGCAGTACTTC. It is translated as CASSPNPGLAGGHEQYF. The entire variable domain, with the rest obtained from reference TRBV18 and TRBJ2-7, is as follows: NAGVMQNPRHLVRRRGQEARLRCSPMKGHSHVYWYRQLPEEGLKFMVYLQKENIIDESGMPKERFSAEFPKEGPSILRIQQVVRGDSAAYFCASSPNPGLAGGHEQYFGPGTRLTVT.

The rearrangement uses TRBV30 and TRBJ2-7, with 8 bases matching TRBD1. CDR3 length: 17 residues. Germline V gene sequence: CDR1 GTSNPN, CDR2 SVGIG (reference sequence). V was pared by 1 base and J by 2 bases, with 13 bases of the junction left unmatched. The CDR3 nucleotides read TGTGCCTGGAGTGCTACGGACAGGGCTTGGCGTACCTACGAGCAGTACTTC. Translating gives CAWSATDRAWRTYEQYF.

The chain carries TRBV6-1 and TRBJ2-7, with TRBD1 identical over 9 bases. V gave up 4 bases and J gave up 3 bases; unmatched junction bases: 7. Per the germline V gene, CDR1 is MNHNS and CDR2 is SASEGT. The CDR3 sequence is 15 residues long. CDR3 sequence reads: CASSGNVGQGYEQYF. DNA for the CDR3: TGTGCCAGCAGTGGAAACGTGGGACAGGGCTACGAGCAGTACTTC.

Here the CDR3 reads CASSAPTGVGYGYTF. As DNA, the CDR3 is TGCGCCAGCAGCGCCCCGACAGGGGTTGGCTATGGCTACACCTTC. The chain has TRBV5-1 and TRBJ1-2; 8 bases agree with TRBD1. The CDR3 extends over 15 amino acids. Germline trimming cut 4 bases from V and 4 bases from J; bases unmatched to any gene: 9. Germline V gene lookup returns CDR1 SGHRS and CDR2 YFSETQ.

The CDR3 region has the DNA TGTGCCAGCAGCACCACCCACGACGAGCAGTACTTC. Its protein is CASSTTHDEQYF. The V and J genes are TRBV7-9 and TRBJ2-7; D gene unclear. The CDR3 runs to 12 residues. The V gene lost 5 bases and the J gene lost 5 bases, with 10 bases spanning the gap. CDR1 is SEHNR and CDR2 is FQNEAQ in the germline V gene (reference sequence).

The V and J genes are TRBV19 and TRBJ2-2; 12 bases align to TRBD2. This CDR3 is built from 16 residues. V gave up 7 bases and J gave up 2 bases; unmatched junction bases: 5. Per germline, CDR1 LNHDA and CDR2 SQIVND (reference sequence). The CDR3 DNA reads TGTGCCAGTAAACTAGCGGGGGGACGAAACACCGGGGAGCTGTTTTTT. Amino acid sequence: CASKLAGGRNTGELFF.

CDR3 nucleotides: TGCGCCAGCAGCCGGGGTGAACTAGCGGGGGGCAACGAGCAGTACTTC. It specifies CASSRGELAGGNEQYF. The chain carries TRBV5-1 and TRBJ2-7, with TRBD2 matching 12 bases. CDR3 size: 16 residues. Losses at the gene ends were 4 bases for V and 5 bases for J; bases not matched to a gene: 10. Germline CDR1 reads SGHRS; CDR2 reads YFSETQ.

The count of this clone is one. The chain recombines TRBV6-5 with TRBJ1-1; no clear D gene. The CDR3 is 13 amino acids. Germline loops: CDR1 MNHEY, CDR2 SVGAGI. V lost 6 bases, J lost 6 bases, and 14 bases lay in between. The CDR3 spells CASSQPPVAEAFF. The DNA of the CDR3 is TGTGCCAGCAGCCAACCTCCGGTGGCTGAAGCTTTCTTT.

J is TRBJ2-7 and V is TRBV6-1; D may be TRBD2 (6 bases). The CDR3 runs to 14 residues. Trimming cost V 3 bases and J 0 bases, with 9 bases left between them. Germline V CDR1 and CDR2: MNHNS, SASEGT. CDR3 loop: CASSDWGLSYEQYF. Here the CDR3 DNA reads TGTGCCAGCAGTGACTGGGGACTCTCCTACGAGCAGTACTTC.

V is TRBV6-5 and J is TRBJ1-2, with TRBD1 matching 8 bases. The CDR3 length is 13 residues. Germline CDR1 is MNHEY and CDR2 is SVGAGI. Unmatched junction bases numbered 4, after V lost 4 bases and J lost 6 bases. The CDR3, as DNA: TGTGCCAGCAGTTGGACAGGGAGAGATGGCTACACCTTC. The encoded protein is CASSWTGRDGYTF.

The chain has TRBV5-8 and TRBJ1-5, with 7 nucleotides matching TRBD1. This CDR3 region has 14 residues. The germline V gene has CDR1 SGHTS and CDR2 YDEGEE. The V segment lost 4 bases and the J segment 6 bases; nucleotides outside the gene matches: 7. The CDR3 is CASSLRQGPQPQHF. For the CDR3, the DNA is TGTGCCAGCAGCCTGCGACAGGGACCTCAGCCCCAGCATTTT.

The chain carries TRBV6-5 and TRBJ2-7, with D unclear. CDR3 length equals 14 residues. Germline CDR1 reads MNHEY; CDR2 reads SVGAGI. V lost 2 bases, J lost 8 bases, and 16 bases lay in between. The chain's CDR3 is CASSYGKGLGKQYF. The CDR3 region has the DNA TGTGCCAGCAGTTACGGGAAGGGTCTAGGCAAGCAGTACTTC.

This chain uses TRBV9 with TRBJ1-1; 9 positions match TRBD1. The trim removed 0 bases at V and 4 bases at J, leaving 10 bases unmatched. This CDR3 has 17 residues. Germline CDR1 reads SGDLS; CDR2 reads YYNGEE. The CDR3 here is CASSVAQTGGAGTEAFF. As DNA, the CDR3 is TGTGCCAGCAGCGTAGCTCAGACAGGGGGTGCGGGCACTGAAGCTTTCTTT.

This chain uses TRBV27 with TRBJ2-3; D perhaps matches TRBD1 (5 bases). V lost 5 bases and J lost 0, with 15 bases in between. Germline V gene data show CDR1 as MNHEY and CDR2 as SMNVEV (reference sequence). CDR3 length equals 16 residues. In DNA form, the CDR3 reads TGTGCCAGCAGTCCCCGACAGTTTTCTAGCACAGATACGCAGTATTTT. The encoded protein is CASSPRQFSSTDTQYF.

This chain links TRBV9 with TRBJ2-1; TRBD2 matches at 11 bases. This CDR3 has 14 residues. Germline-derived CDR1 and CDR2 are SGDLS and YYNGEE. Unmatched junction bases numbered 1, after V lost 3 bases and J lost 5 bases. CDR3 nucleotide sequence: TGTGCCAGCAGCGCTAGCGGGGGGAACAATGAGCAGTTCTTC. This codes for CASSASGGNNEQFF.

The CDR3 nucleotides are TGTGCCAGTACTTCCTCCTATAATTCACCCCTCCACTTT. This codes for CASTSSYNSPLHF. The rearrangement uses TRBV19 and TRBJ1-6, with D unclear. The germline V and J ends were trimmed by 7 bases and 0 bases, with 4 bases remaining between them. Germline CDR1 reads LNHDA; CDR2 reads SQIVND (reference sequence). This CDR3 is 13 amino acids long.

The gene calls are TRBV19 and TRBJ2-3, with 8 bases lining up with TRBD2. V was clipped by 4 bases and J by 0 bases; unmatched bases: 6. CDR1 LNHDA and CDR2 SQIVND come from the germline V gene (reference sequence). This CDR3 spans 16 amino acids. This CDR3 reads CASSSGGTLSTDTQYF. CDR3 bases: TGTGCCAGTAGTAGCGGGGGGACCCTGAGCACAGATACGCAGTATTTT.

This chain uses TRBV7-3 with TRBJ2-3; no clear D. Deletions cut 5 bases from V and 4 bases from J, with 10 bases between. Per the germline V gene, CDR1 is SGHTA and CDR2 is FQGTGA. This CDR3 has 13 residues. CDR3 sequence (DNA): TGTGCCAGCAGCCCTGGGGTGGCAGATACGCAGTATTTT. It specifies CASSPGVADTQYF.

This clone was counted only a few times. The chain has TRBV5-6 and TRBJ1-1; D is ambiguous. The germline gives CDR1 SGHDT, CDR2 YYEEEE. Deletions cut 2 bases from V and 4 bases from J, with 12 bases between. The CDR3 contains 14 residues. CDR3 DNA: TGTGCCAGCAGCTTCGGCTTGGTGGGCACTGAAGCTTTCTTT. It codes for CASSFGLVGTEAFF.